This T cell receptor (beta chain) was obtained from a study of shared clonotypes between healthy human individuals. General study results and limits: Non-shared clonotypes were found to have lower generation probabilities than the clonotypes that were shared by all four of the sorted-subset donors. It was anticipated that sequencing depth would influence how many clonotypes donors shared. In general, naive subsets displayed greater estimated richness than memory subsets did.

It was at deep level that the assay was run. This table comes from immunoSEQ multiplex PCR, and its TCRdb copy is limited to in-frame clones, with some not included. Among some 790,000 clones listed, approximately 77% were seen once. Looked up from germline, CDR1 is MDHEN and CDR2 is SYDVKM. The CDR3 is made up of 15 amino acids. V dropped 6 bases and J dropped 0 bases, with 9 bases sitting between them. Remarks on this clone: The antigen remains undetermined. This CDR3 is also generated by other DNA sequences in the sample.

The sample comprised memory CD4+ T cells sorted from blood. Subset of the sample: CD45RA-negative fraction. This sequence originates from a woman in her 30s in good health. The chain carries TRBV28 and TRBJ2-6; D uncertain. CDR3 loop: CASRPGGSGANVLTF. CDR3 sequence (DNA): TGTGCCAGCAGGCCCGGTGGCTCTGGGGCCAACGTCCTGACTTTC.